These 6 T cell receptor beta chains share one sample of origin, sequenced in a study of identical twins. TCRdb analysed the 5' RACE reads with MiXCR anew, one entry per CDR3 protein. The table records 420,000 or so distinct CDR3 sequences, 15% to 20% of them present only once. The sequenced sample was naive T cells sorted from blood. The receptors originated from a man aged 45-65 years in good health.

The genes are TRBV7-2 and TRBJ1-5, with TRBD1 matching over 7 bases. J gave up 0 bases and V 3 bases, and 5 bases lay outside the gene matches. CDR1 is SGHTA, CDR2 FQGNSA, per germline. This CDR3 is 16 amino acids long. CDR3 loop: CASSLTGIYSNQPQHF. DNA for the CDR3: TGTGCCAGCAGCTTGACAGGGATATATAGCAATCAGCCCCAGCATTTT.

Ten or more counts support this clonotype. The V call is TRBV20-1, the J call TRBJ1-2; perhaps TRBD1 as D (5 bases). The CDR3 length is 14 residues. The V and J ends lost 0 bases and 2 bases respectively, with 10 bases between them. Germline V CDR1 and CDR2: DFQATT, SNEGSKA (reference sequence). The CDR3 loop is CSARDGDQNYGYTF. DNA of the CDR3: TGCAGTGCTAGAGATGGGGACCAGAACTATGGCTACACCTTC.

The CDR3, as DNA: TGCAGCCCGAGGACTAACTATGGCTACACCTTC. Its translation is CSPRTNYGYTF. The chain couples TRBV20-1 to TRBJ1-2; D is unresolved. CDR3 size: 11 residues. Germline CDR1 and CDR2: DFQATT and SNEGSKA (reference sequence).

This clonotype was counted between two and nine times. The gene calls are TRBV12-3 or TRBV12-4 and TRBJ2-1, with a tentative D call TRBD1 (5 bases). This CDR3 has 15 residues. The V end was cut by 2 bases, the J end by 4 bases, with 12 bases between. For the CDR3, the DNA is TGTGCCAGCAGTTTAATGGCAGGGCGGTACAATGAGCAGTTCTTC. Translated, it gives CASSLMAGRYNEQFF.

Remarks on this clonotype: At one of its ends the junction is not consistent with the germline gene, which may arise from a read error. V is TRBV4-2 and J is TRBJ2-7; no definite D call. This CDR3 contains 15 residues. The germline V gene has CDR1 LGHNA and CDR2 YNFKEQ. In DNA form, the CDR3 reads TGTGCCAGCAGCCCCCGTATGGGTATTTCCTCCGAGCAGTACTTC. Translating gives CASSPRMGISSEQYF.

This clonotype showed up many times. The rearrangement links TRBV7-3 to TRBJ2-1, with 8 positions matching TRBD1. This CDR3 comprises 16 residues. Germline assignment: CDR1 SGHTA and CDR2 FQGTGA. V gave up 5 bases and J gave up 6 bases; unmatched junction bases: 12. The CDR3 loop reads CASSGRTGKDGNEQFF. CDR3 nucleotide sequence: TGTGCCAGCAGCGGTAGGACAGGGAAGGATGGCAATGAGCAGTTCTTC.